The clone carrying this TCR beta chain occurred many times. TCRdb processed the 5' RACE reads anew with MiXCR; each CDR3 protein has one entry. Of approximately 220,000 distinct CDR3 sequences in the sample, 6% to 9% were seen once. The data originate from a study of identical twins. This sample was also put to use in a study of yellow fever vaccine responses in identical twins.

The sequencing sample was made of memory (CD45RO+) T cells sorted from blood. The sequence was obtained from a woman younger than 30 in good health.

CDR3 coding DNA: TGTGCCAGCAGCGACGGGACTAGGGACAATGAGCAGTTCTTC. Its translation is CASSDGTRDNEQFF. The V and J genes are TRBV7-3 and TRBJ2-1; 8 bases agree with TRBD2. Germline loops: CDR1 SGHTA, CDR2 FQGTGA. CDR3 length: 14 amino acids. The ends lost 5 bases at V and 5 bases at J; junction bases unmatched: 5.